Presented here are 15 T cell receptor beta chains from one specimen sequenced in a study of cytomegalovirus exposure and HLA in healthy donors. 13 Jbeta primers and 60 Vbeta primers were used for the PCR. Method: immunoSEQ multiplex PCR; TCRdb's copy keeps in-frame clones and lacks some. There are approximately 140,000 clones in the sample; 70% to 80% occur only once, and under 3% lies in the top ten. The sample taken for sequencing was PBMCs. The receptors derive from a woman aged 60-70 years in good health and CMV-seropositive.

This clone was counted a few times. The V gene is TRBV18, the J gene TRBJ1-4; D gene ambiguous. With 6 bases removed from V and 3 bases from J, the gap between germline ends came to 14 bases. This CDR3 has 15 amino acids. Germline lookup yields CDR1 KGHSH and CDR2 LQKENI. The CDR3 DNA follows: TGTGCCAGCTCCCCAACCCGGGAACCTAATGAAAAACTGTTTTTT. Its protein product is CASSPTREPNEKLFF.

The CDR3 nucleotides are TGTGCCAGCAGTGAATACAGGGGGCAAGGCTACACCTTC. Protein: CASSEYRGQGYTF. The chain links TRBV6-1 to TRBJ1-2; TRBD1 aligns across 9 bases. V was pared by 2 bases and J by 8 bases, with 3 bases of the junction left unmatched. The CDR3 extends over 13 amino acids. Per germline, CDR1 MNHNS and CDR2 SASEGT.

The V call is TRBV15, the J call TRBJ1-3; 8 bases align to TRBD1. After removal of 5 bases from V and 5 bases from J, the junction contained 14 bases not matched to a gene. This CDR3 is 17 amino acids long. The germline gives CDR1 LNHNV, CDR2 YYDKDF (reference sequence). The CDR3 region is CATSDERTGIGRNTIYF. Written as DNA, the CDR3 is TGTGCCACCAGCGACGAGCGGACAGGGATAGGAAGAAACACCATATATTTT.

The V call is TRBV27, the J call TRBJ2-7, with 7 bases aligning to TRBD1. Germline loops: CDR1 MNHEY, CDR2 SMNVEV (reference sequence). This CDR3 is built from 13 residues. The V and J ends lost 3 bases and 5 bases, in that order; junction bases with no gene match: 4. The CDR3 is CASSLGQFDEQYF. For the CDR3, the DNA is TGTGCCAGCAGTTTGGGACAGTTTGACGAGCAGTACTTC.

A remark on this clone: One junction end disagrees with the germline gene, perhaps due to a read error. CDR3 residues: CASSLGGGASDTQYF. For the CDR3, the DNA is TGTGCTAGCAGCTTAGGCGGGGGGGCGTCAGATACGCAGTATTTT. The V and J genes are TRBV7-7 and TRBJ2-3; the match to TRBD2 covers 9 bases. Germline values: CDR1 SSHAT, CDR2 FNYEAQ (reference sequence). This CDR3 is built from 15 residues. The full variable domain, rest sourced from reference TRBV7-7 and TRBJ2-3, is GAGVSQSPRYKVTKRGQDVTLRCDPISSHATLYWYQQALGQGPEFLTYFNYEAQPDKSGLPSDRFSAERPEGSISTLTIQRTEQRDSAMYRCASSLGGGASDTQYFGPGTRLTVL.

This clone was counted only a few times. CDR3 in amino acids: CASSQATVRSGNTIYF. The CDR3 DNA sequence: TGCGCCAGCAGCCAAGCCACAGTTCGCTCTGGAAACACCATATATTTT. The genes are TRBV4-1 and TRBJ1-3; D is undetermined. Trimming took 1 base from V and 0 from J, leaving 10 bases between them. Germline CDR1 is MGHRA and CDR2 is YSYEKL. The CDR3 is made up of 16 amino acids.

This CDR3 reads CASSSQGVPSYGYTF. As DNA, the CDR3 is TGTGCCAGCAGCTCCCAGGGCGTCCCGTCCTATGGCTACACCTTC. V gene TRBV5-5 combines with J gene TRBJ1-2; weak D call: TRBD1 (5 bases). CDR3 size: 15 residues. Germline V gives CDR1 SGHKS, CDR2 YYEKEE (reference sequence). Trimming cost V 3 bases and J 4 bases, with 16 bases left between them.

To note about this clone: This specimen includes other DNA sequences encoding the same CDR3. CDR3 bases: TGCGCCAGCAGCTTGGCAACAGGGGGGCTCTATGGCTACACCTTC. Protein sequence: CASSLATGGLYGYTF. This sequence joins TRBV5-1 and TRBJ1-2; 8 bases agree with TRBD1. CDR1 and CDR2 (germline): SGHRS, YFSETQ. The CDR3 length is 15 residues. Losses at the gene ends were 0 bases for V and 4 bases for J; bases not matched to a gene: 5.

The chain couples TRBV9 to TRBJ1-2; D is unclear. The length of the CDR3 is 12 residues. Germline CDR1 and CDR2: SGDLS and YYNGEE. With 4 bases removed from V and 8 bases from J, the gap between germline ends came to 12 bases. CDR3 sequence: CASSTQAGGYTF. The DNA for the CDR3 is TGTGCCAGCAGCACCCAGGCGGGAGGCTACACCTTC.

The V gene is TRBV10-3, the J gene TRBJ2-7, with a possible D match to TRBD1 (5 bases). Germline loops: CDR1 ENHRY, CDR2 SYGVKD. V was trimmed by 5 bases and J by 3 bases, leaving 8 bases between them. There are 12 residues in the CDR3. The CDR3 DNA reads TGTGCCATCAGTTCGGACAACTACGAGCAGTACTTC. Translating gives CAISSDNYEQYF.

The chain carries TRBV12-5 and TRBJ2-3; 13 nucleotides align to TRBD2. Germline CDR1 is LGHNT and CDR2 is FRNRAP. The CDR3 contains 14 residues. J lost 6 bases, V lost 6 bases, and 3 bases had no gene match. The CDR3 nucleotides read TGTGCTAGTGGACTAGCGGGGGGGCCCGATACGCAGTATTTT. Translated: CASGLAGGPDTQYF. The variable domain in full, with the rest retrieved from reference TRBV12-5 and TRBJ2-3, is DARVTQTPRHKVTEMGQEVTMRCQPILGHNTVFWYRQTMMQGLELLAYFRNRAPLDDSGMPKDRFSAEMPDATLATLKIQPSEPRDSAVYFCASGLAGGPDTQYFGPGTRLTVL.

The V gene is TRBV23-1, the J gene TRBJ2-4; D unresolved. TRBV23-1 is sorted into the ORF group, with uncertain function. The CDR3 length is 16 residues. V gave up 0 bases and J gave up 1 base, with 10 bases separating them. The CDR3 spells CASSQSPVLAKNIQYF. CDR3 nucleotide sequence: TGCGCCAGCAGTCAATCCCCAGTCTTGGCCAAAAACATTCAGTACTTC.

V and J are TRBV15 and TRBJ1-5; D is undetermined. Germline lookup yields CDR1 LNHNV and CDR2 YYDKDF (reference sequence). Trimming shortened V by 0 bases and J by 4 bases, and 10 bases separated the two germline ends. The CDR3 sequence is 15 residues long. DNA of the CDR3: TGTGCCACCAGCAGAGATTACAGCGGTAATCAGCCCCAGCATTTT. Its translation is CATSRDYSGNQPQHF.

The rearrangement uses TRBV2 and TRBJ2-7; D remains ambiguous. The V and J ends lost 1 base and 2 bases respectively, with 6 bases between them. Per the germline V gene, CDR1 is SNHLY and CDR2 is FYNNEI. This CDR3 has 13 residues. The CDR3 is CASSEGLAYEQYF. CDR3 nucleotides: TGTGCCAGCAGTGAAGGACTGGCCTACGAGCAGTACTTC.

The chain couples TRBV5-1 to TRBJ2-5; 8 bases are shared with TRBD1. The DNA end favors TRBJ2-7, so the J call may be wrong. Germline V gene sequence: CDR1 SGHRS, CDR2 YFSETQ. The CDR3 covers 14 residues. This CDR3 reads CASASGTGPYEQYF. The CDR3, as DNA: TGCGCCAGCGCCTCCGGGACAGGACCCTACGAGCAGTACTTC.